These 31 T cell receptor beta chains originate from one sample sequenced in a study of blood T cell repertoires in COVID-19. Data came from immunoSEQ multiplex PCR; TCRdb stores just in-frame clones and leaves some out. Here the sample spans roughly 100,000 clones, 85% to 90% being singletons. Sequencing was done on a sample of peripheral blood. The receptor set was obtained from a human donor in a cohort sampled during active COVID-19.

The CDR3 nucleotides read TGTGCCAGCAGCGGAACTATAGCCGGCTATGAGCAGTTCTTC. It specifies CASSGTIAGYEQFF. J is TRBJ2-1 and V is TRBV9; the D is unclear. Germline CDR1 and CDR2: SGDLS and YYNGEE. The CDR3 runs 14 residues. V gave up 3 bases and J gave up 8 bases, with 15 bases separating them.

The chain employs TRBV7-8 and TRBJ2-2, with 10 bases lining up with TRBD2. The germline CDR1 and CDR2 sequences are SGHVS and FQNEAQ. This CDR3 comprises 17 residues. V dropped 3 bases and J dropped 7; count of bases not matched to a gene: 11. For the CDR3, the DNA is TGTGCCAGCAGCTTCCAATGGGGGGGACTAGCGCTCGGGGAGCTGTTTTTT. Amino acids: CASSFQWGGLALGELFF.

In DNA, the CDR3 is TGTGCTAGTGGTTTGGTTCAGCGGGACTGGGCAGATACGCAGTATTTT. Encoded protein: CASGLVQRDWADTQYF. This sequence joins TRBV12-5 and TRBJ2-3; 7 positions agree with TRBD2. The CDR3 is 16 amino acids. V shed 0 bases, J shed 4 bases, and the junction held 7 bases outside the gene matches. Per germline, CDR1 LGHNT and CDR2 FRNRAP.

For the CDR3, the DNA is TGTGCCAGCACTAGCGGAGCCACTAGCACAGATACGCAGTATTTT. Translated: CASTSGATSTDTQYF. V and J are TRBV6-5 and TRBJ2-3; 7 bases fit TRBD2. CDR1 and CDR2 (germline): MNHEY, SVGAGI. The ends lost 7 bases at V and 0 bases at J; junction bases unmatched: 7. This CDR3 comprises 15 residues.

This chain links TRBV9 with TRBJ1-3; 7 positions agree with TRBD1. The CDR3 is 14 residues long. The V gene's germline CDR1 is SGDLS and CDR2 YYNGEE. V shed 4 bases and J 4 bases; nucleotides not matched to a gene: 5. The CDR3 protein is CASSLQGQGNTIYF. As DNA, the CDR3 is TGTGCCAGCAGCCTACAGGGGCAAGGAAACACCATATATTTT.

V and J are TRBV18 and TRBJ2-6, with TRBD1 matching 7 bases. This CDR3 has 13 amino acids. CDR1 is KGHSH and CDR2 is LQKENI in the germline V gene. The trim removed 5 bases at V and 9 bases at J, leaving 4 bases unmatched. The CDR3 here is CASSTDRDNVLTF. CDR3 coding DNA: TGTGCCAGCTCAACCGACAGGGACAACGTCCTGACTTTC. Combining the CDR3 with reference TRBV18 and TRBJ2-6 gives the whole variable domain NAGVMQNPRHLVRRRGQEARLRCSPMKGHSHVYWYRQLPEEGLKFMVYLQKENIIDESGMPKERFSAEFPKEGPSILRIQQVVRGDSAAYFCASSTDRDNVLTFGAGSRLTVL.

The chain carries TRBV5-1 and TRBJ2-7; 13 bases match TRBD2. Germline V gene lookup returns CDR1 SGHRS and CDR2 YFSETQ. With V trimmed by 2 bases and J by 0 bases, 2 bases remained unmatched. The CDR3 length is 16 residues. CDR3 sequence: CASSLLAGGTSYEQYF. DNA for the CDR3: TGCGCCAGCAGCTTACTAGCGGGAGGGACCTCCTACGAGCAGTACTTC.

The chain uses TRBV16 and TRBJ2-2, with 9 bases lining up with TRBD1. Trimming took 4 bases from V and 4 from J; bases not matched to a gene: 10. CDR1 and CDR2 (germline): KGHSY, FQNENV. The CDR3 length is 17 residues. The CDR3 loop is CASSPKTGGSSTGELFF. The CDR3 DNA reads TGTGCCAGCAGCCCGAAGACAGGGGGGAGTTCCACCGGGGAGCTGTTTTTT.

This clone was seen once. V gene TRBV4-2 combines with J gene TRBJ2-4; TRBD2 agrees at 13 bases. V was pared by 3 bases and J by 0 bases, with 8 bases of the junction left unmatched. This CDR3 region has 19 residues. Germline-derived CDR1 and CDR2 are LGHNA and YNFKEQ. CDR3 region: CASSQNGLAGDLAKNIQYF. DNA of the CDR3: TGTGCCAGCAGCCAGAACGGACTAGCGGGGGATCTAGCCAAAAACATTCAGTACTTC.

This chain uses TRBV25-1 with TRBJ2-1; D unclear. CDR3 size: 13 residues. The germline gives CDR1 MGHDK, CDR2 SYGVNS. Trimming stripped 2 bases from V and 6 bases from J, with 8 bases between. CDR3: CASSEEVGNEQFF. As DNA, the CDR3 is TGTGCCAGCAGTGAAGAGGTAGGCAATGAGCAGTTCTTC.

The gene calls are TRBV19 and TRBJ2-7, with D possibly matching TRBD2 (6 bases). V was trimmed by 4 bases and J by 2 bases, leaving 18 bases between them. The CDR3 length is 16 residues. Germline-derived CDR1 and CDR2 are LNHDA and SQIVND (reference sequence). CDR3 amino acids: CASSSDPGRGTYEQYF. For the CDR3, the DNA is TGTGCCAGTAGTAGCGATCCGGGACGGGGGACCTACGAGCAGTACTTC. The full variable domain, its missing parts supplied by reference TRBV19 and TRBJ2-7, is DGGITQSPKYLFRKEGQNVTLSCEQNLNHDAMYWYRQDPGQGLRLIYYSQIVNDFQKGDIAEGYSVSREKKESFPLTVTSAQKNPTAFYLCASSSDPGRGTYEQYFGPGTRLTVT.

J is TRBJ2-7 and V is TRBV27; weak D call: TRBD2 (5 bases). Deletions cut 6 bases from V and 0 bases from J, with 18 bases between. The CDR3 covers 16 residues. Germline CDR1 is MNHEY and CDR2 is SMNVEV (reference sequence). In nucleotides, the CDR3 is TGTGCCAGCAGCCCACGAGGACTTTTAAGCTCCTACGAGCAGTACTTC. It specifies CASSPRGLLSSYEQYF.

The gene calls are TRBV5-6 and TRBJ1-2; D is possibly TRBD1 (5 bases). Germline loops: CDR1 SGHDT, CDR2 YYEEEE. V was shortened by 6 bases and J by 2 bases, with 8 bases between the two germline ends. This CDR3 is 12 amino acids long. CDR3 in amino acids: CASNRQNYGYTF. In DNA, the CDR3 is TGTGCCAGCAACCGACAGAACTATGGCTACACCTTC.

This chain's CDR3 is CASSPPGGRAGELFF. The CDR3 region has the DNA TGTGCCAGCAGCCCTCCCGGGGGTCGGGCCGGGGAGCTGTTTTTT. The chain carries TRBV7-9 and TRBJ2-2; TRBD2 might be the D (6 bases). CDR1 and CDR2 (germline): SEHNR, FQNEAQ (reference sequence). The CDR3 has 15 residues. Trimming shortened V by 5 bases and J by 6 bases, and 16 bases separated the two germline ends.

The chain joins TRBV13 to TRBJ2-3, with 13 nucleotides matching TRBD2. Germline V lookup: CDR1 PRHDT, CDR2 FYEKMQ (reference sequence). The CDR3 length is 18 residues. The V segment lost 5 bases and the J segment 2 bases; nucleotides outside the gene matches: 10. The CDR3 loop reads CASSLPGTSGAPTDTQYF. CDR3 nucleotides: TGTGCCAGCAGCCTACCTGGGACTAGCGGGGCCCCCACAGATACGCAGTATTTT.

The gene calls are TRBV27 and TRBJ2-7, with 12 bases matching TRBD2. Germline lookup yields CDR1 MNHEY and CDR2 SMNVEV (reference sequence). The CDR3 has 17 amino acids. Unmatched junction bases numbered 12, after V lost 5 bases and J lost 4 bases. In DNA, the CDR3 is TGTGCCAGCAGTGGACTAGCGGGAACCCAGAACGAATACGAGCAGTACTTC. As protein: CASSGLAGTQNEYEQYF.

The V call is TRBV28, the J call TRBJ1-5, with unresolved D. Germline V gene lookup returns CDR1 MDHEN and CDR2 SYDVKM. Trimming cost V 1 base and J 9 bases, with 7 bases left between them. This CDR3 is 12 amino acids long. The CDR3 here is CASSLYEGPQHF. The CDR3 DNA sequence: TGTGCCAGCAGTTTATATGAGGGGCCCCAGCATTTT.

The rearrangement links TRBV7-9 to TRBJ1-5; the D gene is possibly TRBD1 (6 bases). The V gene lost 3 bases and the J gene lost 4 bases, with 10 bases spanning the gap. Germline CDR1 and CDR2: SEHNR and FQNEAQ (reference sequence). CDR3 length equals 14 residues. CDR3: CASSFPGQNQPQHF. The CDR3 DNA reads TGTGCCAGCAGCTTTCCCGGACAGAATCAGCCCCAGCATTTT. The complete variable domain, with remaining parts taken from reference TRBV7-9 and TRBJ1-5, reads DTGVSQNPRHKITKRGQNVTFRCDPISEHNRLYWYRQTLGQGPEFLTYFQNEAQLEKSRLLSDRFSAERPKGSFSTLEIQRTEQGDSAMYLCASSFPGQNQPQHFGDGTRLSIL.

J is TRBJ2-5 and V is TRBV5-5; D uncertain. V was pared by 0 bases and J by 5 bases, with 11 bases between. This CDR3 contains 14 residues. The germline V gene encodes CDR1 SGHKS and CDR2 YYEKEE (reference sequence). As DNA, the CDR3 is TGTGCCAGCAGCTTGGACGCAGCCGGGGAGACCCAGTACTTC. It translates to CASSLDAAGETQYF.

The chain combines TRBV7-9 with TRBJ2-1; no clear D gene. Germline V gene data show CDR1 as SEHNR and CDR2 as FQNEAQ (reference sequence). V lost 5 bases to trimming and J lost 2 bases, with 19 bases between them. The CDR3 sequence is 17 residues long. Written as DNA, the CDR3 is TGTGCCAGCAGCCTAAGGCTGGAGAACGGCCCCTACAATGAGCAGTTCTTC. Its translation is CASSLRLENGPYNEQFF.

The V call is TRBV10-3, the J call TRBJ2-2, with 7 nucleotides matching TRBD2. This CDR3 region has 14 residues. Germline V gene sequence: CDR1 ENHRY, CDR2 SYGVKD. Trimming at V came to 7 bases and at J to 7 bases, leaving 9 bases not matched to a gene. The CDR3 nucleotides read TGTGCCATCACCCCGGGGGGTTCAGTCGGGGAGCTGTTTTTT. Translated, it gives CAITPGGSVGELFF.

The rearrangement joins TRBV5-1 to TRBJ2-1; the match to TRBD2 covers 7 bases. The germline CDR1 and CDR2 sequences are SGHRS and YFSETQ. The CDR3 covers 16 residues. The V segment lost 4 bases and the J segment 3 bases; nucleotides outside the gene matches: 10. CDR3 sequence: CASSLGGSFSYNEQFF. The CDR3 DNA follows: TGCGCCAGCAGCCTCGGCGGGAGTTTTAGCTACAATGAGCAGTTCTTC. The whole variable domain, remainder taken from reference TRBV5-1 and TRBJ2-1, is KAGVTQTPRYLIKTRGQQVTLSCSPISGHRSVSWYQQTPGQGLQFLFEYFSETQRNKGNFPGRFSGRQFSNSRSEMNVSTLELGDSALYLCASSLGGSFSYNEQFFGPGTRLTVL.

This CDR3 reads CASSVTGNSNSGANVLTF. CDR3 nucleotides: TGTGCCAGCAGCGTAACAGGGAATTCGAACTCTGGGGCCAACGTCCTGACTTTC. The chain joins TRBV9 to TRBJ2-6; TRBD1 might be the D (6 bases). Germline-derived CDR1 and CDR2 are SGDLS and YYNGEE. The CDR3 contains 18 residues. V lost 1 base and J 0 bases, leaving 14 bases between the germline ends.

The rearrangement links TRBV18 to TRBJ1-2; 7 nucleotides line up with TRBD1. CDR1 KGHSH and CDR2 LQKENI come from the germline V gene. The CDR3 has 13 residues. V was pared by 4 bases and J by 9 bases, with 8 bases of the junction left unmatched. Here the CDR3 DNA reads TGTGCCAGCTCACAGACGACAGGGTTCAGCTACACCTTC. Amino acid sequence: CASSQTTGFSYTF. Based on the CDR3 plus reference TRBV18 and TRBJ1-2, the full variable domain is NAGVMQNPRHLVRRRGQEARLRCSPMKGHSHVYWYRQLPEEGLKFMVYLQKENIIDESGMPKERFSAEFPKEGPSILRIQQVVRGDSAAYFCASSQTTGFSYTFGSGTRLTVV.

The V and J genes are TRBV6-2 or TRBV6-3 and TRBJ2-3; D is perhaps TRBD1 (6 bases). The CDR3 loop spans 16 amino acids. The V gene's germline CDR1 is MNHEY and CDR2 SVGEGT. V was clipped by 4 bases and J by 2 bases, with 16 bases between them. In nucleotides, the CDR3 is TGTGCCAGCAGTTCTGGACAGCGAGCTTACACAGATACGCAGTATTTT. This gives the protein CASSSGQRAYTDTQYF.

This chain links TRBV6-5 with TRBJ1-1, with TRBD1 as a possible D gene (6 bases). Deletions cut 10 bases from V and 0 bases from J, with 12 bases between. The CDR3 has 13 amino acids. Germline V CDR1 and CDR2: MNHEY, SVGAGI. CDR3 DNA sequence: TGTGCCACCAGACAGGCGCTGAACACTGAAGCTTTCTTT. Residues: CATRQALNTEAFF.

The V call is TRBV12-3 or TRBV12-4, the J call TRBJ1-6; D gene uncertain. The CDR3 has 11 residues. Trimming shortened V by 4 bases and J by 12 bases, and 7 bases separated the two germline ends. CDR3 nucleotide sequence: TGTGCCAGCAGTTCGCGAGGACCCCTCCACTTT. Residues: CASSSRGPLHF.

The chain joins TRBV7-9 to TRBJ1-2; the D gene is possibly TRBD1 (5 bases). This CDR3 comprises 16 residues. Trimming cost V 2 bases and J 0 bases, with 13 bases left between them. Germline values: CDR1 SEHNR, CDR2 FQNEAQ (reference sequence). CDR3 nucleotide sequence: TGTGCCAGCAGCTTAATTTCGGGGACTACTAACTATGGCTACACCTTC. Translation gives CASSLISGTTNYGYTF. Together with reference TRBV7-9 and TRBJ1-2, the CDR3 gives the full variable domain: DTGVSQNPRHKITKRGQNVTFRCDPISEHNRLYWYRQTLGQGPEFLTYFQNEAQLEKSRLLSDRFSAERPKGSFSTLEIQRTEQGDSAMYLCASSLISGTTNYGYTFGSGTRLTVV.

The chain has TRBV19 and TRBJ2-7; 10 bases line up with TRBD2. Losses at the gene ends were 6 bases for V and 1 base for J; bases not matched to a gene: 6. From germline, CDR1 is LNHDA and CDR2 SQIVND (reference sequence). The CDR3 is made up of 15 amino acids. The CDR3 bases are TGTGCCAGTAGCTCCTCTAGCGGGAGATCCTACGAGCAGTACTTC. Translation gives CASSSSSGRSYEQYF.

The chain is built from TRBV7-2 and TRBJ2-1; TRBD2 aligns across 8 bases. CDR3 length equals 17 residues. CDR1 and CDR2 (germline): SGHTA, FQGNSA. The V segment lost 0 bases and the J segment 0 bases; nucleotides outside the gene matches: 4. CDR3 sequence reads: CASSLATGGSSYNEQFF. In DNA, the CDR3 is TGTGCCAGCAGCTTAGCAACGGGGGGGAGCTCCTACAATGAGCAGTTCTTC.

The table lists this clone with a few counts. The chain employs TRBV5-1 and TRBJ2-2; 12 nucleotides match TRBD2. V dropped 0 bases and J dropped 3; count of bases not matched to a gene: 0. This CDR3 is 16 amino acids long. CDR1 SGHRS and CDR2 YFSETQ come from the germline V gene. CDR3 sequence (DNA): TGCGCCAGCAGCTTGGGACTAGCGGGAGACACCGGGGAGCTGTTTTTT. Translation: CASSLGLAGDTGELFF.